This TCR beta chain was retrieved from a study of blood T cell repertoires in COVID-19. Overall study context: The United States, Italy and Spain provided the acute and convalescent COVID-19 samples.

In germline, CDR1 is WSHSY, CDR2 SAAADI. V was trimmed by 5 bases and J by 9 bases, leaving 10 bases between them. This CDR3 contains 11 residues. As originally analysed: For nucleated cells, counts were estimated from reference gene primer amplification. The table came from immunoSEQ multiplex PCR; TCRdb's copy has only in-frame clones and leaves some out. The V and J calls and the clone size are those of that table, but D and trimming were determined from the DNA. Among about 170,000 clones listed, 84% were seen once. The V and J genes are TRBV10-2 and TRBJ1-2; D remains ambiguous. The sample was peripheral blood. The source of this sequence is a woman aged 80 or over with COVID-19, enrolled during active disease. CDR3 nucleotides: TGCGCCAGCAGTCTGGAGGGCAGCTACACCTTC. Encoded protein: CASSLEGSYTF.